The clone carrying this T cell receptor beta chain appeared a few times. The sample holds other DNA sequences that translate to the same CDR3. This specimen comes from a study of blood T cell repertoires in COVID-19. Across the study: Acute and convalescent COVID-19 specimens originated in the United States, Italy and Spain.

Germline CDR1 LGHDT, CDR2 YNNKEL (reference sequence). The trim removed 1 base at V and 0 bases at J, leaving 0 bases unmatched. The CDR3 contains 15 residues. In the original analysis: From reference gene primer amplification, estimates of nucleated cell counts were derived. Profiling relied on immunoSEQ multiplex PCR, and the TCRdb table lists in-frame clones only, not all of them. Clonal size and the V and J genes are those of that table, whereas D and trimming came from the DNA. The sample has about 120,000 clones; 85% to 90% are singletons. Specimen: peripheral blood. The rearrangement uses TRBV3-1 (or the pseudogene TRBV3-2) and TRBJ2-1; 7 bases map to TRBD2. The TCR comes from a man aged 80 or over with acute or convalescent COVID-19. The CDR3 DNA follows: TGTGCCAGCAGCCAAGCGGGGGGCTCCTACAATGAGCAGTTCTTC. Protein: CASSQAGGSYNEQFF.